Given below is one T cell receptor beta chain in context. The antigen is not known. This sample stems from a study of response to subunit inactivated influenza vaccine. This CDR3 has 15 residues. V was pared by 5 bases and J by 0 bases, with 8 bases between. The germline V gene encodes CDR1 SGHVS and CDR2 FNYEAQ. Overall study results and limits: It was the authors' suggestion that each seasonal influenza vaccination recruits few new T cells.

TCRdb fed the RT-PCR reads into MiXCR, producing one record per CDR3 protein. This sample carries around 470,000 distinct CDR3 sequences, roughly 7.6% of them seen once, and the ten largest clones take less than 15%. V usage is TRBV7-6 and J usage is TRBJ1-6; D remains ambiguous. The source is a man in his fifties or sixties who received an inactivated influenza vaccine. Sample: PBMCs from blood, taken around 25 months after vaccination. CDR3 DNA sequence: TGTGCCAGCAGCCAACAAAGCTCCTATAATTCACCCCTCCACTTT. It translates to CASSQQSSYNSPLHF.